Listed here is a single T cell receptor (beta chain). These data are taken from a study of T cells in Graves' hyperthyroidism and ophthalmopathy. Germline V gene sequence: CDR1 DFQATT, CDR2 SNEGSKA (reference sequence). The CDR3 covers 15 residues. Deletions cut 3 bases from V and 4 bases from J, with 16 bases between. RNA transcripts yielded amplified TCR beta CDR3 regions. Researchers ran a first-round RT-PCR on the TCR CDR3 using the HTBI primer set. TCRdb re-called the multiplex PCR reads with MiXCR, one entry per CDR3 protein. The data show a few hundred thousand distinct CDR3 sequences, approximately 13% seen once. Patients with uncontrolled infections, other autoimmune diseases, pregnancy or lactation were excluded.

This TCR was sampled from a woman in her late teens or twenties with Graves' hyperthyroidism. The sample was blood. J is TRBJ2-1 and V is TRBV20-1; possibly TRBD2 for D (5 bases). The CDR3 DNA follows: TGCAGTGCTAGGGAGGATCTAATAGTTTACAATGAGCAGTTCTTC. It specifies CSAREDLIVYNEQFF.